These 9 T cell receptor beta chains were sequenced from one sample in a study of post-analysis software for immune sequencing data. Study-level results: Five or six TRBV segments were more frequent in patients than controls; TRBV5-6, TRBV5-1 and TRBV20-1 belonged to this group.

Unique molecular identifiers featured in each of the TCR beta cDNA libraries. TCRdb called the PCR reads again in MiXCR, with one record for every CDR3 protein. Altogether approximately 260,000 distinct CDR3 sequences are present, roughly a third being singletons, with the ten largest covering approximately 4.6%. Their antigens are not known. The sample taken for sequencing was blood. The receptor source for this set is a girl aged 5-17 years with multiple sclerosis.

This clonotype appeared many times. The chain uses TRBV5-1 and TRBJ2-1, with D perhaps matching TRBD2 (5 bases). Per the germline V gene, CDR1 is SGHRS and CDR2 is YFSETQ. V shed 2 bases and J shed 0 bases, with 9 bases lying between them. CDR3 size: 15 residues. The CDR3 spells CASSFRGYSYNEQFF. The CDR3 DNA sequence: TGCGCCAGCAGCTTTCGCGGGTACTCCTACAATGAGCAGTTCTTC.

V gene TRBV29-1 combines with J gene TRBJ2-1; tentative D call: TRBD1 (6 bases). Trimming stripped 7 bases from V and 2 bases from J, with 15 bases between. This CDR3 is built from 14 residues. CDR1 SQVTM and CDR2 ANQGSEA come from the germline V gene. CDR3 DNA: TGCAGCGGCTTTAGGGGACAACCCTACAATGAGCAGTTCTTC. This sequence encodes CSGFRGQPYNEQFF.

CDR3 region: CARGTSGSLMGEQYF. CDR3 bases: TGTGCCAGGGGGACTAGCGGAAGCCTTATGGGTGAGCAGTACTTC. The chain uses TRBV2 and TRBJ2-7, with TRBD2 matching 11 bases. The V gene end was trimmed by 9 bases and the J gene end by 7 bases; junction bases not matched to a gene: 14. The CDR3 runs 15 residues. Germline values: CDR1 SNHLY, CDR2 FYNNEI.

V and J are TRBV3-1 and TRBJ2-1; 12 bases map to TRBD2. After removal of 4 bases from V and 2 bases from J, the junction contained 3 bases not matched to a gene. Germline V CDR1 and CDR2: LGHDT, YNNKEL (reference sequence). This CDR3 contains 16 residues. CDR3 coding DNA: TGTGCCAGCAGCCGGACTAGCGGGACCCCCTACAATGAGCAGTTCTTC. It specifies CASSRTSGTPYNEQFF.

V and J are TRBV12-5 and TRBJ2-3, with 7 bases fitting TRBD2. The CDR3 covers 17 residues. Germline trimming cut 1 base from V and 2 bases from J; bases unmatched to any gene: 9. The germline V gene has CDR1 LGHNT and CDR2 FRNRAP. CDR3 in amino acids: CASGLAAGRGYTDTQYF. The CDR3 DNA reads TGTGCTAGTGGTTTGGCAGCGGGGCGGGGATACACAGATACGCAGTATTTT.

This clonotype was recorded at least ten times. The chain links TRBV4-1 to TRBJ1-1; TRBD1 aligns across 7 bases. J was trimmed by 4 bases and V by 4 bases; bases with no gene match: 6. This CDR3 is 14 amino acids long. The germline V gene encodes CDR1 MGHRA and CDR2 YSYEKL. CDR3 in DNA: TGCGCCAGCAGCCCTCGGGCAGGGGGCACTGAAGCTTTCTTT. This sequence encodes CASSPRAGGTEAFF.

Details on this clonotype: This may be a read error: a much more frequent sequence differs by one nucleotide. J is TRBJ2-3 and V is TRBV7-9; D remains ambiguous. This CDR3 has 18 residues. The V and J ends lost 3 bases and 4 bases respectively, with 23 bases between them. Germline V gives CDR1 SEHNR, CDR2 FQNEAQ (reference sequence). The DNA of the CDR3 is TGTGCCAGCAGCTTGGGTCTTACTATGGACCATACCGCAGATACGCAGTATTTT. Its protein is CASSLGLTMDHTADTQYF. Variable domain in full (rest from reference TRBV7-9 and TRBJ2-3): DTGVSQNPRHKITKRGQNVTFRCDPISEHNRLYWYRQTLGQGPEFLTYFQNEAQLEKSRLLSDRFSAERPKGSFSTLEIQRTEQGDSAMYLCASSLGLTMDHTADTQYFGPGTRLTVL.

Ten or more counts support this clonotype. The chain links TRBV7-7 to TRBJ2-7; D may be TRBD1 (6 bases). Germline V lookup: CDR1 SSHAT, CDR2 FNYEAQ (reference sequence). This CDR3 comprises 15 residues. Trimming took 5 bases from V and 2 from J, leaving 16 bases between them. In DNA form, the CDR3 reads TGTGCCAGCAGCCACAGGGCCCCGGAACCCTACGAGCAGTACTTC. Translation gives CASSHRAPEPYEQYF.

Ten or more counts support this clonotype. V gene TRBV6-1 combines with J gene TRBJ1-2; maybe TRBD1 (5 bases). The germline V gene encodes CDR1 MNHNS and CDR2 SASEGT. Trimming removed 8 bases at V and 5 bases at J, with 21 bases between. The CDR3 runs to 15 residues. The CDR3, as DNA: TGTGCCAGCGACAATTGGGGCCCAGCGACTTATGGCTACACCTTC. This codes for CASDNWGPATYGYTF.